This is a list of T cell receptor beta chains from one sample in a study of cytomegalovirus exposure and HLA in healthy donors. TCRdb keeps only in-frame clones here, not all; method: immunoSEQ multiplex PCR. The data contain under 200,000 clones, roughly 80% of them singletons. Specimen: PBMCs. These TCRs come from a middle-aged man in good health and CMV-seropositive. Each CDR3 is given with its conserved first and last residue. The D gene is left open where the match is weak.

j_call d_call v_call cdr3_aa
TRBJ1-1 . TRBV9 CASSEGMQNTEAFF
TRBJ1-1 TRBD1 TRBV5-6 CASRRTGNTEAFF
TRBJ1-2 . TRBV29-1 CSALEERGWNYGYTF
TRBJ1-3 . TRBV19 CASTPGGQSSGNTIYF
TRBJ1-2 . TRBV7-8 CASSLGGFGYGYTF
TRBJ2-7 TRBD1 TRBV27 CASSFRTGDHEQYF
TRBJ2-7 . TRBV5-5 CASTSRRATPIYEQYF
TRBJ1-2 . TRBV12-5 CASALSTVYGYTF
TRBJ2-1 TRBD1 TRBV15 CATSSARQGAYNEQFF
TRBJ2-1 . TRBV7-5 CARSVQGAAEQFF
TRBJ1-5 . TRBV6-5 CASSSLGGFNQPQHF
TRBJ1-4 . TRBV4-3 CASSQGMSANEKLFF
TRBJ2-1 . TRBV7-9 CASSLAGSPDNEQFF
TRBJ2-1 TRBD2 TRBV6-6 CASSQRGIPYNEQFF
TRBJ2-5 TRBD2 TRBV28 CASSFGAGGHQETQYF
TRBJ1-1 . TRBV2 CASSGGSVGAFF
TRBJ1-3 . TRBV30 CAWSPGRFGNTIYF
TRBJ1-2 . TRBV15 CATSRPTGANFYGYTF
TRBJ2-1 TRBD2 TRBV7-8 CASSFDPGLAGGNEQFF
TRBJ2-3 . TRBV7-3 CASSFQRGGGTQYF
TRBJ2-7 TRBD1 TRBV28 CASSFQGAAYEQYF
TRBJ1-2 . TRBV30 CAWSPGTTGYTF
TRBJ2-3 TRBD2 TRBV5-6 CASSFGGGTDTQYF
TRBJ1-3 . TRBV5-8 CASTLITGVSGNTIYF
TRBJ2-5 TRBD1 TRBV5-1 CASSIGTGGWETQYF
TRBJ2-2 . TRBV5-1 CASSLAFGQGPGELFF
TRBJ2-5 . TRBV6-5 CASSYAGTDGETQYF
TRBJ2-3 . TRBV27 CASSFWDGEDTQYF
TRBJ2-1 TRBD1 TRBV11-3 CASSLQTGGDNEQFF
TRBJ2-1 . TRBV6-1 CASSDSGYNEQFF
TRBJ2-3 TRBD2 TRBV5-1 CASSARLAGAPDTQYF
TRBJ2-7 . TRBV9 CASSVGGQGAYEQYF
TRBJ2-7 TRBD1 TRBV5-4 CASGRDRVHEQYF
TRBJ2-7 TRBD2 TRBV7-2 CASSLGGGASYEQYF
TRBJ1-2 . TRBV9 CASSPHPKGGRDTYGYTF
TRBJ2-2 . TRBV5-4 CASSPQGRNTGELFF
. TRBD1 TRBV9 CASSARQGSYEQYF